These 7 T cell receptor beta chains share one sample of origin, sequenced in a study of blood T cell repertoires in COVID-19. Clones were read by immunoSEQ multiplex PCR, and TCRdb kept only the in-frame ones, dropping some. Of about 84,000 clones in the sample, about 70% were seen once. The specimen was peripheral blood. The receptors were sampled from a man aged 45-60 years with active or convalescent COVID-19.

CDR3 sequence reads: CASSQDNSYEQYF. The CDR3, as DNA: TGCGCCAGCAGCCAGGACAACTCCTACGAGCAGTACTTC. The rearrangement links TRBV5-1 to TRBJ2-7, with D possibly matching TRBD1 (5 bases). The CDR3 sequence is 13 residues long. Germline values: CDR1 SGHRS, CDR2 YFSETQ. Trimming removed 4 bases at V and 0 bases at J, with 8 bases between.

The chain is built from TRBV30 and TRBJ2-1, with 11 bases that match TRBD2. The V gene's germline CDR1 is GTSNPN and CDR2 SVGIG (reference sequence). The CDR3 is made up of 17 amino acids. Trimming took 7 bases from V and 0 from J; bases not matched to a gene: 11. The CDR3 DNA reads as TGTGCCTTACGTGGACTAGCGGGCCGCGGCTCCTACAATGAGCAGTTCTTC. Residues: CALRGLAGRGSYNEQFF. The full variable domain, with the rest looked up from reference TRBV30 and TRBJ2-1, is SQTIHQWPATLVQPVGSPLSLECTVEGTSNPNLYWYRQAAGRGLQLLFYSVGIGQISSEVPQNLSASRPQDRQFILSSKKLLLSDSGFYLCALRGLAGRGSYNEQFFGPGTRLTVL.

CDR3: CASSRYGETSEQFF. CDR3 nucleotides: TGCGCCAGCAGCCGTTACGGGGAGACATCTGAGCAGTTCTTC. This chain joins TRBV4-3 and TRBJ2-1, with D maybe TRBD2 (5 bases). The CDR3 contains 14 residues. V was clipped by 4 bases and J by 9 bases, with 16 bases between them. Germline V gives CDR1 LGHNA, CDR2 YSLEER.

V is TRBV30 and J is TRBJ1-4; 10 bases are shared with TRBD1. This CDR3 has 14 amino acids. The V gene end was trimmed by 4 bases and the J gene end by 8 bases; junction bases not matched to a gene: 7. The germline V gene encodes CDR1 GTSNPN and CDR2 SVGIG (reference sequence). CDR3 nucleotide sequence: TGTGCCTGGACTCGGACAGGGGGTAGGGAAAAACTGTTTTTT. Its translation: CAWTRTGGREKLFF.

The V and J genes are TRBV11-3 and TRBJ2-7; D perhaps matches TRBD1 (5 bases). Germline V CDR1 and CDR2: SGHNT, YENEEA. This CDR3 comprises 12 residues. V was pared by 4 bases and J by 5 bases, with 9 bases between. CDR3 sequence (DNA): TGTGCCAGCAGCTCAGACAGTAACGAGCAGTACTTC. It yields the protein CASSSDSNEQYF.

The chain links TRBV4-3 to TRBJ2-3; TRBD2 agrees at 14 bases. V shed 3 bases and J 0 bases; nucleotides not matched to a gene: 14. This CDR3 has 21 residues. Germline V gene sequence: CDR1 LGHNA, CDR2 YSLEER. CDR3 DNA sequence: TGCGCCAGCAGCCACACAACCCCCGGGACTAGCGGGGGCCTTAGCACAGATACGCAGTATTTT. It translates to CASSHTTPGTSGGLSTDTQYF.

This clone was counted between two and nine times. The chain carries TRBV7-2 and TRBJ1-1; possible D gene TRBD1, 5 bases. The CDR3 totals 14 residues. The germline V gene encodes CDR1 SGHTA and CDR2 FQGNSA. Trimming stripped 5 bases from V and 3 bases from J, with 13 bases between. The CDR3 DNA follows: TGTGCCAGCAGCCCCAGCTGGGACTACACTGAAGCTTTCTTT. Its protein is CASSPSWDYTEAFF.